Each of the 30 T cell receptor beta chains below was sequenced from the same sample in a study of shared clonotypes between healthy human individuals (TCRdb year 2020). The library was made by the immunoSEQ multiplex PCR assay. As stored in TCRdb, this immuneACCESS dataset retains in-frame rearrangements with V and J assigned. A fraction of the clones does not appear; measured against another copy, unresolved V genes explain less than half of the discrepancy, and the remainder lacks a known reason. The sample table holds some 1 million clones, of which under 80% were seen once. Over 1.3% of the sample lies in the top ten. Sequenced sample: memory CD4+ T cells sorted from blood. What the cell subset or site label conveys for this sample: CD45RA-negative fraction. The receptors here all came from a man between 18 and 29 years old in good health.

The chain recombines TRBV6-1 with TRBJ2-3; D is ambiguous. CDR3 size: 15 residues. V lost 1 base and J 1 base, leaving 9 bases between the germline ends. The germline CDR1 and CDR2 sequences are MNHNS and SASEGT. CDR3 nucleotide sequence: TGTGCCAGCAGTGAAGGGATTCATCGCACAGATACGCAGTATTTT. This sequence encodes CASSEGIHRTDTQYF.

The V gene is TRBV19, the J gene TRBJ1-2; tentatively, D is TRBD1 (5 bases). The ends were cut back, 6 bases at V and 4 bases at J, with 12 bases in the middle. The CDR3 totals 13 residues. The germline gives CDR1 LNHDA, CDR2 SQIVND (reference sequence). Here the CDR3 DNA reads TGTGCCAGTAGCGACGACGGGACCTATGGCTACACCTTC. This gives the protein CASSDDGTYGYTF.

This clone was recorded only once. V and J are TRBV29-1 and TRBJ2-5; no firm D call. The J call may be mistaken, given a closer DNA end match to TRBJ2-7. Germline V gene data show CDR1 as SQVTM and CDR2 as ANQGSEA. This CDR3 contains 13 residues. The CDR3, as DNA: TGCAGCGTGGCGAGCCTAAGCCCCTACGAGCAGTACTTC. Its translation: CSVASLSPYEQYF.

The rearrangement uses TRBV28 and TRBJ2-7; 8 positions match TRBD2. J lost 13 bases, V lost 2 bases, and 7 bases had no gene match. The length of the CDR3 is 12 residues. From germline, CDR1 is MDHEN and CDR2 SYDVKM. The CDR3 DNA sequence: TGTGCCAGCAGTTTAGCGGGGGGCCACTCTTACTTC. Residues: CASSLAGGHSYF.

The genes are TRBV2 and TRBJ2-5; TRBD2 matches 12 bases. The CDR3 has 17 residues. Germline values: CDR1 SNHLY, CDR2 FYNNEI. V was clipped by 5 bases and J by 2 bases; unmatched bases: 9. The CDR3 nucleotides read TGTGCCAGCAGTAAAAGACTAGCGGGAGTGGGGCAAGAGACCCAGTACTTC. It yields the protein CASSKRLAGVGQETQYF. Filled out from reference TRBV2 and TRBJ2-5, the complete variable domain reads EPEVTQTPSHQVTQMGQEVILRCVPISNHLYFYWYRQILGQKVEFLVSFYNNEISEKSEIFDDQFSVERPDGSNFTLKIRSTKLEDSAMYFCASSKRLAGVGQETQYFGPGTRLLVL.

The V and J genes are TRBV27 and TRBJ2-3, with D perhaps matching TRBD2 (5 bases). Germline V gene sequence: CDR1 MNHEY, CDR2 SMNVEV (reference sequence). This CDR3 is built from 15 residues. Trimming took 3 bases from V and 3 from J, leaving 13 bases between them. This chain's CDR3 is CASSFSTLGTDTQYF. CDR3 DNA sequence: TGTGCCAGCAGTTTCTCAACACTAGGTACAGATACGCAGTATTTT.

The V call is TRBV7-2, the J call TRBJ1-6; TRBD1 matches 8 bases. The junction had 7 bases not matched to a gene; V was cut back by 1 base and J by 8 bases. The CDR3 contains 16 residues. Germline CDR1 and CDR2: SGHTA and FQGNSA. CDR3 amino acids: CASSLDLGQAYSPLHF. In nucleotides, the CDR3 is TGTGCCAGCAGCTTAGACCTGGGACAGGCTTATTCACCCCTCCACTTT.

This clone was found once. The V gene is TRBV7-3, the J gene TRBJ1-6, with D possibly TRBD1 on 6 matching bases. Germline-derived CDR1 and CDR2 are SGHTA and FQGTGA. The CDR3 is 15 residues long. Here the CDR3 DNA reads TGTGAAAGGGGGGACACTTACAATAGACATTCACCCCTCCACTTT. Translation: CERGDTYNRHSPLHF.

The chain recombines TRBV27 with TRBJ2-2; weak D call: TRBD2 (6 bases). The germline gives CDR1 MNHEY, CDR2 SMNVEV (reference sequence). This CDR3 is built from 15 residues. V was cut by 4 bases and J by 2 bases, with 11 bases left in between. CDR3 coding DNA: TGTGCCAGCAGTTCCGGGACTGGAAACACCGGGGAGCTGTTTTTT. This sequence encodes CASSSGTGNTGELFF.

The rearrangement links TRBV6-5 to TRBJ1-1; tentatively, D is TRBD1 (6 bases). This CDR3 spans 15 amino acids. CDR1 is MNHEY and CDR2 is SVGAGI in the germline V gene. Trimming shortened V by 0 bases and J by 1 base, and 9 bases separated the two germline ends. The CDR3 sequence is CASSYSVTGNTEAFF. The CDR3 DNA sequence: TGTGCCAGCAGTTACTCGGTGACAGGGAACACTGAAGCTTTCTTT.

This clone has at least ten counts. The V gene is TRBV6-1, the J gene TRBJ1-2; possible D gene TRBD1, 5 bases. The germline gives CDR1 MNHNS, CDR2 SASEGT. The V end lost 7 bases, the J end lost 6 bases, and 12 bases lay between the germline ends. The CDR3 is made up of 12 amino acids. The CDR3 region has the DNA TGTGCCAGCACAAGGCAGGGCGATGGCTACACCTTC. Amino acid sequence: CASTRQGDGYTF.

The chain links TRBV18 to TRBJ1-3; D is undetermined. This CDR3 has 16 residues. V was shortened by 0 bases and J by 0 bases, with 9 bases between the two germline ends. Germline lookup yields CDR1 KGHSH and CDR2 LQKENI. The CDR3 reads CASSPPRRDSGNTIYF. The CDR3, as DNA: TGTGCCAGCTCACCACCTCGCCGAGACTCTGGAAACACCATATATTTT.

This clone appeared once. The chain uses TRBV7-8 and TRBJ2-3; no reliable D call. The germline V gene encodes CDR1 SGHVS and CDR2 FQNEAQ. V lost 0 bases and J lost 3, with 13 bases in between. The CDR3 totals 16 residues. CDR3 amino acids: CASSLAEGFRTDTQYF. CDR3 in DNA: TGTGCCAGCAGCTTAGCGGAAGGGTTTAGGACAGATACGCAGTATTTT.

The CDR3 DNA follows: TGTGCCAGCAGTACGGGACAGGGCTACGAGCAGTACTTC. Its protein product is CASSTGQGYEQYF. This rearrangement joins TRBV28 to TRBJ2-7, with 9 bases lining up with TRBD1. The V gene's germline CDR1 is MDHEN and CDR2 SYDVKM. CDR3 length: 13 residues. V gave up 5 bases and J gave up 3 bases; unmatched junction bases: 2.

On this clone itself: Just one base apart from a much larger clone, this may be a read error. The same CDR3 is also encoded by other DNA sequences in this sample. V is TRBV5-6 and J is TRBJ1-6; TRBD1 might be the D (6 bases). CDR1 SGHDT and CDR2 YYEEEE come from the germline V gene. CDR3 length: 15 residues. CDR3 loop: CASSSVGGLLSPLHF. In DNA, the CDR3 is TGTGCCAGTAGCTCCGTCGGGGGCCTACTTTCACCCCTCCACTTT.

This clone was picked up one time. V is TRBV4-1 and J is TRBJ1-2; 9 positions match TRBD1. The CDR3 runs to 13 residues. CDR1 and CDR2 (germline): MGHRA, YSYEKL. V was clipped by 1 base and J by 7 bases; unmatched bases: 1. The CDR3 region is CASSQGTGVGYTF. CDR3 coding DNA: TGCGCCAGCAGCCAAGGGACAGGGGTTGGCTACACCTTC.

The chain couples TRBV5-8 to TRBJ1-2; tentatively, D is TRBD1 (6 bases). This CDR3 spans 14 amino acids. Germline CDR1 and CDR2: SGHTS and YDEGEE. Trimming took 0 bases from V and 8 from J, leaving 14 bases between them. CDR3 residues: CASSLAAEGTGYTF. Here the CDR3 DNA reads TGTGCCAGCAGCTTGGCCGCGGAGGGGACAGGCTACACCTTC. The variable domain in full, with the rest retrieved from reference TRBV5-8 and TRBJ1-2, is EAGVTQSPTHLIKTRGQQATLRCSPISGHTSVYWYQQALGLGLQFLLWYDEGEERNRGNFPPRFSGRQFPNYSSELNVNALELEDSALYLCASSLAAEGTGYTFGSGTRLTVV.

The chain links TRBV7-9 to TRBJ2-3; no reliable D call. This CDR3 comprises 12 residues. V was clipped by 5 bases and J by 2 bases, with 5 bases between them. Germline V gives CDR1 SEHNR, CDR2 FQNEAQ (reference sequence). The CDR3, as DNA: TGTGCCAGCAGCCGCGCCACAGATACGCAGTATTTT. This sequence encodes CASSRATDTQYF.

This clone appeared many times. The rearrangement joins TRBV19 to TRBJ1-5, with D possibly matching TRBD1 (6 bases). The V and J ends lost 7 bases and 6 bases respectively, with 16 bases between them. This CDR3 has 14 amino acids. The germline gives CDR1 LNHDA, CDR2 SQIVND (reference sequence). Here the CDR3 DNA reads TGTGCCAGTACCCAGACAGGCCAGAGTCAGCCCCAGCATTTT. Protein sequence: CASTQTGQSQPQHF.

This chain links TRBV5-1 with TRBJ2-2, with 13 bases fitting TRBD2. Germline lookup yields CDR1 SGHRS and CDR2 YFSETQ. V lost 4 bases to trimming and J lost 7 bases; unmatched junction nucleotides: 7. The CDR3 totals 16 residues. This CDR3 is CASSAGLAGSSGELFF. The CDR3 coding sequence is TGCGCCAGCAGCGCGGGACTAGCGGGGTCGAGCGGGGAGCTGTTTTTT.

As for this clone: Given a far larger clone just one base away, this is likely a sequencing read error. Other DNA sequences in the sample encode the same CDR3. The V and J genes are TRBV5-1 and TRBJ1-1, with D hard to call. Germline V gene lookup returns CDR1 SGHRS and CDR2 YFSETQ. The CDR3 covers 13 residues. The CDR3 coding sequence is TGCGCCAGCAGCTCCGGATTCGGCACTGAAGCCTTCTTT. Amino acid sequence: CASSSGFGTEAFF. The entire variable domain, with the rest obtained from reference TRBV5-1 and TRBJ1-1, is as follows: KAGVTQTPRYLIKTRGQQVTLSCSPISGHRSVSWYQQTPGQGLQFLFEYFSETQRNKGNFPGRFSGRQFSNSRSEMNVSTLELGDSALYLCASSSGFGTEAFFGQGTRLTVV.

The chain has TRBV11-1 and TRBJ1-2, with a possible D match to TRBD1 (5 bases). The ends were cut back, 1 base at V and 3 bases at J, with 15 bases in the middle. Germline values: CDR1 SGHAT, CDR2 FQDESV (reference sequence). The CDR3 is 16 amino acids. The CDR3 spells CASSLDRTRRDYGYTF. The DNA for the CDR3 is TGTGCCAGCAGCTTAGACCGGACACGGAGGGACTATGGCTACACCTTC.

The rearrangement uses TRBV18 and TRBJ1-1, with D possibly TRBD1 on 6 matching bases. The CDR3 is 15 amino acids. V was cut by 0 bases and J by 6 bases, with 14 bases left in between. CDR1 is KGHSH, CDR2 LQKENI, per germline. In nucleotides, the CDR3 is TGTGCCAGCTCACCACCGGGCGACAGGTTACCTGAAGCTTTCTTT. It codes for CASSPPGDRLPEAFF.

V and J are TRBV27 and TRBJ1-2, with 7 bases identical to TRBD1. Germline V gene sequence: CDR1 MNHEY, CDR2 SMNVEV (reference sequence). This CDR3 is built from 16 residues. V was clipped by 1 base and J by 7 bases; unmatched bases: 12. The CDR3: CASSLYPPGQGGGYTF. The CDR3 DNA sequence: TGTGCCAGCAGTTTATACCCCCCGGGGCAGGGGGGTGGCTACACCTTC.

This clone was detected a few times. The chain is built from TRBV6-6 and TRBJ2-4, with D possibly being TRBD2 (6 bases). V lost 5 bases and J lost 9, with 11 bases in between. The CDR3 extends over 12 amino acids. Germline CDR1 MNHNY, CDR2 SVGAGI (reference sequence). The CDR3 bases are TGTGCCAGCAGTCCCGAGCGGGCCATTCAGTACTTC. This codes for CASSPERAIQYF.

V usage is TRBV6-5 and J usage is TRBJ2-1; 10 bases agree with TRBD1. The CDR3 totals 16 residues. CDR1 MNHEY and CDR2 SVGAGI come from the germline V gene. Trimming took 0 bases from V and 7 from J; bases not matched to a gene: 6. In DNA, the CDR3 is TGTGCCAGCAGTTACTCGCGACAGGGGGCTAAGAATGAGCAGTTCTTC. It translates to CASSYSRQGAKNEQFF.

This rearrangement joins TRBV7-9 to TRBJ2-2; D remains ambiguous. The CDR3 is made up of 14 amino acids. V was trimmed by 5 bases and J by 3 bases, leaving 10 bases between them. Per germline, CDR1 SEHNR and CDR2 FQNEAQ (reference sequence). This CDR3 is CASSTIKYTGELFF. CDR3 coding DNA: TGTGCCAGCAGCACCATCAAGTACACCGGGGAGCTGTTTTTT.

In this sample, this clone turned up a few times. The rearrangement links TRBV28 to TRBJ1-4; D perhaps matches TRBD1 (5 bases). The V end was cut by 6 bases, the J end by 3 bases, with 14 bases between. This CDR3 has 15 amino acids. In germline, CDR1 is MDHEN, CDR2 SYDVKM. The DNA of the CDR3 is TGTGCCAGCAGGGCTACAGGCGCGGCTAATGAAAAACTGTTTTTT. Translation: CASRATGAANEKLFF.

In this sample, this clone turned up a few times. The chain links TRBV2 to TRBJ1-2; no reliable D call. V lost 3 bases and J lost 7, with 6 bases in between. The CDR3 totals 11 residues. The germline CDR1 and CDR2 sequences are SNHLY and FYNNEI. The CDR3 sequence: CASSEEVGYTF. The CDR3 nucleotides read TGTGCCAGCAGTGAGGAAGTTGGCTACACCTTC.

This clone has a handful of counts. This chain uses TRBV6-5 with TRBJ1-1, with a possible D match to TRBD1 (5 bases). The CDR3 runs 14 residues. Trimming left V 6 bases short and J 3 bases short, with 14 bases between. Germline assignment: CDR1 MNHEY and CDR2 SVGAGI. CDR3 residues: CASSHSGGDTEAFF. As DNA, the CDR3 is TGTGCCAGCAGCCACTCGGGGGGGGACACTGAAGCTTTCTTT.